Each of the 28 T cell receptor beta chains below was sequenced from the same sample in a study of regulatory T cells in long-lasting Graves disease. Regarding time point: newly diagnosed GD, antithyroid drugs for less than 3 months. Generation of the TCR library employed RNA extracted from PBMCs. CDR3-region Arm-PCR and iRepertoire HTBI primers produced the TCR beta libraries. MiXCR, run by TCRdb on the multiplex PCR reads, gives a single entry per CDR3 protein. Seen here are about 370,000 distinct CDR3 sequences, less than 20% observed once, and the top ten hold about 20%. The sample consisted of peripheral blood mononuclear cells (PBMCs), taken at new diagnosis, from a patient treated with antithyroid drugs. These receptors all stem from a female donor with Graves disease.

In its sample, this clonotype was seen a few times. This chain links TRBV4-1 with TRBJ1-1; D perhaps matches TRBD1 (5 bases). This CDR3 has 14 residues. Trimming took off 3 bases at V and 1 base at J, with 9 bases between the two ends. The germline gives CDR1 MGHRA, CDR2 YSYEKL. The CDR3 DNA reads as TGCGCCAGCAGCCAGCTAACAGGGAACACTGAAGCTTTCTTT. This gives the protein CASSQLTGNTEAFF.

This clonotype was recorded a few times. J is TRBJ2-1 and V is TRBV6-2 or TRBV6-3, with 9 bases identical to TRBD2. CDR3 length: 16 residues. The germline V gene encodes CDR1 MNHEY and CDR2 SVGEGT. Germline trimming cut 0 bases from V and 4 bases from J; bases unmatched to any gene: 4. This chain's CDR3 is CASSYSKTSGYNEQFF. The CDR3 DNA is TGTGCCAGCAGTTACTCGAAGACTAGCGGATACAATGAGCAGTTCTTC.

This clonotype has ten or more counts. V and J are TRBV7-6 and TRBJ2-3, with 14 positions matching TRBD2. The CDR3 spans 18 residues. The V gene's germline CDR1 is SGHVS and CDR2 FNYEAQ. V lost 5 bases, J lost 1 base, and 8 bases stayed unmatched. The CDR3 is CASSLGGLAGARTDTQYF. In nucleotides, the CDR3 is TGTGCCAGCAGCCTTGGGGGACTAGCGGGGGCACGCACAGATACGCAGTATTTT.

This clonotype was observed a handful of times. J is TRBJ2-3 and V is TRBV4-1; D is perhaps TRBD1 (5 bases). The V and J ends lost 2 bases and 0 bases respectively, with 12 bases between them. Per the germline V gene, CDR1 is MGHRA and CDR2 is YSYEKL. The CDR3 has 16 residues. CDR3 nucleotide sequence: TGCGCCAGCAGCCAACCCTCGCAGGGTAGCACAGATACGCAGTATTTT. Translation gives CASSQPSQGSTDTQYF.

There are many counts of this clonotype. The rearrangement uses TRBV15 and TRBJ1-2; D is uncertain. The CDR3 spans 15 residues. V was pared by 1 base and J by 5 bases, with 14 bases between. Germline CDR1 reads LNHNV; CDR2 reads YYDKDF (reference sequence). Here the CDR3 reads CATSRGGPQGYGYTF. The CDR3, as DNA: TGTGCCACCAGCAGAGGAGGGCCTCAAGGGTATGGCTACACCTTC.

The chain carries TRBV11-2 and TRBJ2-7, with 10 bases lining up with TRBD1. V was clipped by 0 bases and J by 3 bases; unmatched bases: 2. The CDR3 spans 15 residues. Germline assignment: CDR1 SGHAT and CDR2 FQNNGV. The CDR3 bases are TGTGCCAGCAGCTTAGAAGGACAGGGGGACTACGAGCAGTACTTC. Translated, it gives CASSLEGQGDYEQYF.

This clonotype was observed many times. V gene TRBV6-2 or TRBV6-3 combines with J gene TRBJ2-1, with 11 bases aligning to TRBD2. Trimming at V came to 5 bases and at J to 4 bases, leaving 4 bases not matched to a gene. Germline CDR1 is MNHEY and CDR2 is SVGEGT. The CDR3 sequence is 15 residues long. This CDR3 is CASSPLAGGYNEQFF. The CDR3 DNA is TGTGCCAGCAGTCCTCTAGCGGGAGGTTACAATGAGCAGTTCTTC.

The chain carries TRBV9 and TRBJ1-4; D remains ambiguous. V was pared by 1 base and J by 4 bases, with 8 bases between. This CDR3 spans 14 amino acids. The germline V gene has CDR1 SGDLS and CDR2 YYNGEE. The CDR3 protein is CASSVLPSNEKLFF. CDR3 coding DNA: TGTGCCAGCAGCGTATTACCAAGTAATGAAAAACTGTTTTTT.

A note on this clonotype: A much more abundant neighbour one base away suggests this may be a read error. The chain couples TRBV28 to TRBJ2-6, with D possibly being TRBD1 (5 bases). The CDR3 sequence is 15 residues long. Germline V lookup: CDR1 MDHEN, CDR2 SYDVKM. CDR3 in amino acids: CASSGTSSGANVMTF. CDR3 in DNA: TGTGCCAGCAGTGGTACATCCTCTGGGGCCAACGTCATGACTTTC.

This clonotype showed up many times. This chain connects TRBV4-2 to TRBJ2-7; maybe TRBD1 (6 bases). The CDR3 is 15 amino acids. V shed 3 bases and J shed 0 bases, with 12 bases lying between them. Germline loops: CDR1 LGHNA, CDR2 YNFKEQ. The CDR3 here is CASSQGMDSSYEQYF. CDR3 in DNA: TGTGCCAGCAGCCAGGGAATGGACAGCTCCTACGAGCAGTACTTC.

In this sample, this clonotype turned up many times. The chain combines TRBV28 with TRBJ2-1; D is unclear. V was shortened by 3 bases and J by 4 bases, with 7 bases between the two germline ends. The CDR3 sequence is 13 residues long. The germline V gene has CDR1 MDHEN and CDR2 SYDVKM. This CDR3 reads CASSLHKYNEQFF. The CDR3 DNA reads TGTGCCAGCAGTTTGCATAAGTACAATGAGCAGTTCTTC.

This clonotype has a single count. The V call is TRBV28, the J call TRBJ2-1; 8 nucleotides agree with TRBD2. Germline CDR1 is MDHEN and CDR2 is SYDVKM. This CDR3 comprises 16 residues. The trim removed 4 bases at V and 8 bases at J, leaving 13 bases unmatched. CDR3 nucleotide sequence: TGTGCCAGCAGTTCGCCCAGGGGCGGGGGGCTGGATGAGCAGTTCTTC. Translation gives CASSSPRGGGLDEQFF.

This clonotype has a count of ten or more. Here the CDR3 DNA reads TGTGCCAGCAGCTCCGGGACAGGAAAAGTTTACACCTTC. Its protein is CASSSGTGKVYTF. V and J are TRBV11-2 and TRBJ1-2; 8 nucleotides match TRBD1. CDR3 length: 13 residues. Trimming took 4 bases from V and 11 from J; bases not matched to a gene: 9. Germline V lookup: CDR1 SGHAT, CDR2 FQNNGV.

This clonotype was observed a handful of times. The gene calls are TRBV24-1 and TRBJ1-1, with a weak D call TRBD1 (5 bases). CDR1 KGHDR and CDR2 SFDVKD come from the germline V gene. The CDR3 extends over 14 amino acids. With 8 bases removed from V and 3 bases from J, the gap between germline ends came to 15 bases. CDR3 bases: TGTGCCACCATTAGGAGCCGGGGCGACACTGAAGCTTTCTTT. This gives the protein CATIRSRGDTEAFF.

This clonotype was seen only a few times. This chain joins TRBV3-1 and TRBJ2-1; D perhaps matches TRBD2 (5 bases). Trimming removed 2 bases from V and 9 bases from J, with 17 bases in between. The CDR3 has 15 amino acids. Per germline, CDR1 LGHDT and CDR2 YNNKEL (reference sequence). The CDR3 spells CASSQLGLPGSEQFF. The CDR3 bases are TGTGCCAGCAGCCAACTCGGACTCCCGGGTAGTGAGCAGTTCTTC.

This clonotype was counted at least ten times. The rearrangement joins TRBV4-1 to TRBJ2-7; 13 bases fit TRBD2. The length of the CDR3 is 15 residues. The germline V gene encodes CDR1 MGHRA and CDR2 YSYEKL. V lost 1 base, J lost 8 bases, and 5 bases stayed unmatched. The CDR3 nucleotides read TGCGCCAGCAGCCAAGTAGGACTAGCGGGAGTAAAGCAGTACTTC. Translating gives CASSQVGLAGVKQYF.

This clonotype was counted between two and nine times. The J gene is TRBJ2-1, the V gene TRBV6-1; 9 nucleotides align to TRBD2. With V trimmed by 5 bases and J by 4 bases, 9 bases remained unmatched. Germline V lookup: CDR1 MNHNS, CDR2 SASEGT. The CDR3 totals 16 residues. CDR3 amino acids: CASSPPRAGGYNEQFF. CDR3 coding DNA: TGTGCCAGCAGTCCCCCCCGAGCGGGGGGTTACAATGAGCAGTTCTTC.

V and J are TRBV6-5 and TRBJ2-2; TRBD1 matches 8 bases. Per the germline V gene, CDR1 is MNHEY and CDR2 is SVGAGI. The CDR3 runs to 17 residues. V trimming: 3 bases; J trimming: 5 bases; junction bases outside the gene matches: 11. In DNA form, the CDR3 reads TGTGCCAGCAGTTATACGCCCCCCCAGGGGGCAACCGGGGAGCTGTTTTTT. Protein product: CASSYTPPQGATGELFF.

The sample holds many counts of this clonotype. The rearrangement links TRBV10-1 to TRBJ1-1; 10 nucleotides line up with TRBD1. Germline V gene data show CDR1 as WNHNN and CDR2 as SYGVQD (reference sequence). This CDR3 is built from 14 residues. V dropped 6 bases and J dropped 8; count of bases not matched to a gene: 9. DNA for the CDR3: TGCGCCAGCAGATCCGGGACAGGGGCGAAAGAAGCTTTCTTT. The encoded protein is CASRSGTGAKEAFF.

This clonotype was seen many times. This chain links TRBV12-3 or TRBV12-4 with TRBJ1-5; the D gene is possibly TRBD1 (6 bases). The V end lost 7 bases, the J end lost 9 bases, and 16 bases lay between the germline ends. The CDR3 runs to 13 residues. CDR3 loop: CASTENGGAPQHF. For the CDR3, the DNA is TGTGCCAGCACCGAAAACGGGGGGGCGCCCCAGCATTTT.

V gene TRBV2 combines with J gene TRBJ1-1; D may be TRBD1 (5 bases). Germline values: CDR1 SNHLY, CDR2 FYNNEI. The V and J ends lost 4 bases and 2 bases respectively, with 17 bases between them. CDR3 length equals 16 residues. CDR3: CASSASGTQKNTEAFF. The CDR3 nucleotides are TGTGCCAGCAGTGCATCCGGGACGCAGAAAAACACTGAAGCTTTCTTT.

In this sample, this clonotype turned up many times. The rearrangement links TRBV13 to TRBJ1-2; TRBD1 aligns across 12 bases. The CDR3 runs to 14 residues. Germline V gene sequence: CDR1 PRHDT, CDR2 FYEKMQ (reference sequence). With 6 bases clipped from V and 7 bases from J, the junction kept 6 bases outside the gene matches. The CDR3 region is CASSTGTGGSGYTF. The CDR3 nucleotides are TGTGCCAGCAGTACCGGGACAGGGGGCTCTGGCTACACCTTC.

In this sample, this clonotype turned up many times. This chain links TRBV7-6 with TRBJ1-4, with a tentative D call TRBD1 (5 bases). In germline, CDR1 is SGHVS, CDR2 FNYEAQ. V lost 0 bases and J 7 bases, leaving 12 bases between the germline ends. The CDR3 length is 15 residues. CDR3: CASSLAGGFAEKLFF. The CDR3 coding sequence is TGTGCCAGCAGCTTAGCTGGGGGGTTCGCTGAAAAACTGTTTTTT. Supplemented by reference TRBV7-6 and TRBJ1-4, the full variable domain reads GAGVSQSPRYKVTKRGQDVALRCDPISGHVSLYWYRQALGQGPEFLTYFNYEAQQDKSGLPNDRFSAERPEGSISTLTIQRTEQRDSAMYRCASSLAGGFAEKLFFGSGTQLSVL.

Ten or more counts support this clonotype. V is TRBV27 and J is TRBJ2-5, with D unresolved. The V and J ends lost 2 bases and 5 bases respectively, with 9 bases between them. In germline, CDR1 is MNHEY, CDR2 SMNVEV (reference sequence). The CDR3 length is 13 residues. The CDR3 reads CASSLAGWETQYF. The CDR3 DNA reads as TGTGCCAGCAGTTTAGCTGGGTGGGAGACCCAGTACTTC.

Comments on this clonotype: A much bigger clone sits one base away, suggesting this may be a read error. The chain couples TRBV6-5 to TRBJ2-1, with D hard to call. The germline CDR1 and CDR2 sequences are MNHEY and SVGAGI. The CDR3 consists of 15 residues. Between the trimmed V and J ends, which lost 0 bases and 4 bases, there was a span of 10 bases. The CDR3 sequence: CASSYSTVGYNEQFF. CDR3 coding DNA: TGTGCCAGCAGTTACTCTACCGTCGGATACAATGAGCAGTTCTTC.

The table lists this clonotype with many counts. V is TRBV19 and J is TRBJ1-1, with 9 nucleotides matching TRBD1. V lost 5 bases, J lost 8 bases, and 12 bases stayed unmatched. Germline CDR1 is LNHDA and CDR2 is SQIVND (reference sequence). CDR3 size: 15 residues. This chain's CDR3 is CASSVTSSGQGEAFF. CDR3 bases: TGTGCCAGTAGTGTTACTTCCTCGGGACAGGGAGAAGCTTTCTTT.

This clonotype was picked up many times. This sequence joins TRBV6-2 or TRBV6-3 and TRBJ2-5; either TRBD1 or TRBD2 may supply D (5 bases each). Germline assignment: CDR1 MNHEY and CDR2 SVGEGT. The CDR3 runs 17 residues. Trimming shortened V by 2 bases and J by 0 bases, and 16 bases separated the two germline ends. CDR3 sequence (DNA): TGTGCCAGCAGTTACAATCGGGGCAGTTACGACCAAGAGACCCAGTACTTC. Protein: CASSYNRGSYDQETQYF.

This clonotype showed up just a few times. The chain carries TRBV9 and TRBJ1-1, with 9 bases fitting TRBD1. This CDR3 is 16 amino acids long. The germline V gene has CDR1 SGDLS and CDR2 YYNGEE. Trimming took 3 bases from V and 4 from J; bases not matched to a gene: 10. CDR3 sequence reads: CASSDKRQGVGTEAFF. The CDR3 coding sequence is TGTGCCAGCAGCGACAAAAGACAGGGGGTAGGCACTGAAGCTTTCTTT.